This is a list of T cell receptor beta chains from one sample in a study of lymphopenia after photon versus proton radiotherapy. TCRdb keeps only in-frame clones here, not all; method: immunoSEQ multiplex PCR. There are approximately 150,000 clones in the sample; more than 85% occur only once, and approximately 4.7% lies in the top ten. The source material was peripheral blood, sampled from a patient treated with photon-based radiotherapy. The origin of the receptors is a man between 45 and 60 years old with gastric cancer. CDR3s include the opening cysteine and the closing phenylalanine or tryptophan. A D gene is named only where the DNA matches it firmly. Expanded clones get a size class; other rows say once, few or many, or leave the size out.

d_gene,v_gene,j_gene,abundance,CDR3aa,CDR3nt
-,TRBV28,TRBJ1-4,-,CASLPGLENEKLFF,TGTGCCAGCCTTCCAGGCCTAGAAAATGAAAAACTGTTTTTT
TRBD1,TRBV11-2,TRBJ2-2,-,CASTGGKANTGELFF,TGTGCCAGCACAGGGGGCAAGGCGAACACCGGGGAGCTGTTTTTT
-,TRBV16,TRBJ1-1,medium-sized,CASRPINTEAFF,TGTGCCAGCAGGCCTATTAACACTGAAGCTTTCTTT
-,TRBV19,TRBJ1-1,few,CASRTGGRAEAFF,TGTGCCAGTCGCACGGGGGGGCGAGCTGAAGCTTTCTTT
-,TRBV30,TRBJ1-5,-,CAWSGANNQPQHF,TGTGCCTGGAGTGGAGCTAACAATCAGCCCCAGCATTTT
-,TRBV28,TRBJ1-3,-,CASSQSGFFSGNTIYF,TGTGCCAGCAGCCAATCTGGGTTCTTCTCTGGAAACACCATATATTTT
-,TRBV28,TRBJ1-2,-,CASSSGPRGYTF,TGTGCCAGCAGCTCCGGGCCTCGGGGCTACACCTTC
-,TRBV19,TRBJ1-5,-,CASSIVRYSNQPQHF,TGTGCCAGTAGTATAGTAAGGTATAGCAATCAGCCCCAGCATTTT
TRBD2,TRBV19,TRBJ2-7,-,CASSSPGLDYEQYF,TGTGCCAGTAGTTCGCCGGGACTAGACTACGAGCAGTACTTC
-,TRBV6-1,TRBJ2-6,-,CASSELGSGANVLTF,TGTGCCAGCAGTGAACTGGGGTCCGGGGCCAACGTCCTGACTTTC